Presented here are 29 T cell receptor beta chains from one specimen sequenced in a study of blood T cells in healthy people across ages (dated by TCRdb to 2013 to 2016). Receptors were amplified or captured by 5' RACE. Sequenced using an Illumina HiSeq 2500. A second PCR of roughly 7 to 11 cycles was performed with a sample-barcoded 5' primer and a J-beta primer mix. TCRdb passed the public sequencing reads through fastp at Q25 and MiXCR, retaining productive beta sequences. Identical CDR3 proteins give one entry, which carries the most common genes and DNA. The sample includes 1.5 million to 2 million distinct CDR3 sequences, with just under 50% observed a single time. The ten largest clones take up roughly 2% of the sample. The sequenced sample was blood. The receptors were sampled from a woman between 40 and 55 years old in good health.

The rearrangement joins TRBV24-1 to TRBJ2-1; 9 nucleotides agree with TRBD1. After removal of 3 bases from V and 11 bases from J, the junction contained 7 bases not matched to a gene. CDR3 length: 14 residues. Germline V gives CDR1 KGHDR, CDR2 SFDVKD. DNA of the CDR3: TGTGCCACCAGTGATGCGACAGGGGGGAATAAGCAGTTCTTC. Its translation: CATSDATGGNKQFF.

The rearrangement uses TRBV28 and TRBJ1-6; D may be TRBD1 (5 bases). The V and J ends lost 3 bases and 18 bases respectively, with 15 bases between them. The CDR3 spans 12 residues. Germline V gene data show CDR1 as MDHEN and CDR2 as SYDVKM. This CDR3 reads CASSFQGGQNHF. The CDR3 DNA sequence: TGTGCCAGCAGTTTTCAAGGAGGACAAAACCACTTT.

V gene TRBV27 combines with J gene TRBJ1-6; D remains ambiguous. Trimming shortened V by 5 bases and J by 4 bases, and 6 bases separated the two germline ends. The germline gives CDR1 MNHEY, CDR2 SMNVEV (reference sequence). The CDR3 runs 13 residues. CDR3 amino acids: CASSILYNSPLHF. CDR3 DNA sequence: TGTGCCAGCAGTATACTATATAATTCACCCCTCCACTTT.

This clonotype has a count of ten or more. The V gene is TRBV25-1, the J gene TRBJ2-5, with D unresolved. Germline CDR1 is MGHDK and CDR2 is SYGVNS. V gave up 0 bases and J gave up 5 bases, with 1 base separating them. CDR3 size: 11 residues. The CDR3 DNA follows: TGTGCCAGCAGTGAATATGAGACCCAGTACTTC. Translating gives CASSEYETQYF.

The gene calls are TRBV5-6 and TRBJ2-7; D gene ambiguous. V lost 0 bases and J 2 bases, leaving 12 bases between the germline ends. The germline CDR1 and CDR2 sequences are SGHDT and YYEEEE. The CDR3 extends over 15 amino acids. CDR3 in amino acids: CASSLASDGAYEQYF. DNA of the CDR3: TGTGCCAGCAGCTTGGCATCCGACGGAGCCTACGAGCAGTACTTC.

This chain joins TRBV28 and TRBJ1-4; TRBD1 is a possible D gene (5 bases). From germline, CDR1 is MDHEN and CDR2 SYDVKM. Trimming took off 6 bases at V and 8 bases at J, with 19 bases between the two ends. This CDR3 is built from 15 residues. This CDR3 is CASSKTESGPEKLFF. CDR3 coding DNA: TGTGCCAGCAGCAAGACAGAATCGGGGCCGGAAAAACTGTTTTTT.

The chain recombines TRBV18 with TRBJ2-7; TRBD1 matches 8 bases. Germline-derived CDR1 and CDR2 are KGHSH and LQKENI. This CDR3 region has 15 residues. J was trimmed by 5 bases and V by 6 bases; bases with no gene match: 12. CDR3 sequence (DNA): TGTGCCAGCTCCATGCAGGGGGCGTCGGTCAACGAGCAGTACTTC. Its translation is CASSMQGASVNEQYF.

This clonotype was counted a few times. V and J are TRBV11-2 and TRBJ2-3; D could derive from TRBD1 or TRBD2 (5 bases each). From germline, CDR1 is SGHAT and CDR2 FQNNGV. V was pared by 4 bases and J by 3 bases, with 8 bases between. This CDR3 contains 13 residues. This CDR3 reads CASSWGTTDTQYF. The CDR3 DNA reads TGTGCCAGCAGCTGGGGGACGACAGATACGCAGTATTTT.

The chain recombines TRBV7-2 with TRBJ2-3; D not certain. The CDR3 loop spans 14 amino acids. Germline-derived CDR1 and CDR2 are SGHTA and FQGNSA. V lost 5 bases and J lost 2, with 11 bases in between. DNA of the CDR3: TGTGCCAGCAGCCCCAGACTTCTCACAGATACGCAGTATTTT. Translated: CASSPRLLTDTQYF.

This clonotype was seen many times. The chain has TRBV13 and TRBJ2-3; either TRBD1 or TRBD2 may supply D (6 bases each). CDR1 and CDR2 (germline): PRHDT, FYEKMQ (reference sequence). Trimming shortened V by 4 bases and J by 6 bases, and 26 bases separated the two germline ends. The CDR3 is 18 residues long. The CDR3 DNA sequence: TGTGCCAGCAGCTCCCGGGTCCCGGGGGCAGGGGAAAGGGATACGCAGTATTTT. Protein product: CASSSRVPGAGERDTQYF. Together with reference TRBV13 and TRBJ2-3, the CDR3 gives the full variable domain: AAGVIQSPRHLIKEKRETATLKCYPIPRHDTVYWYQQGPGQDPQFLISFYEKMQSDKGSIPDRFSAQQFSDYHSELNMSSLELGDSALYFCASSSRVPGAGERDTQYFGPGTRLTVL.

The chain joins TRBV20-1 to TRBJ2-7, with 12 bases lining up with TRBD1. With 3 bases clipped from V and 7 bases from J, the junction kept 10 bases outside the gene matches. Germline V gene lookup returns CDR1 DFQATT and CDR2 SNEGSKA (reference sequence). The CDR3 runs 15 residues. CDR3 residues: CSARPRDRGHNEQYF. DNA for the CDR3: TGCAGTGCTAGGCCTAGGGACAGGGGGCACAATGAGCAGTACTTC.

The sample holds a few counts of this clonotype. This chain's CDR3 is CATTFSGYGYTF. The DNA for the CDR3 is TGTGCCACAACCTTCTCTGGCTATGGCTACACCTTC. The rearrangement joins TRBV6-5 to TRBJ1-2; no firm D call. The CDR3 has 12 amino acids. The ends were cut back, 10 bases at V and 4 bases at J, with 13 bases in the middle. CDR1 and CDR2 from the germline V gene are MNHEY and SVGAGI.

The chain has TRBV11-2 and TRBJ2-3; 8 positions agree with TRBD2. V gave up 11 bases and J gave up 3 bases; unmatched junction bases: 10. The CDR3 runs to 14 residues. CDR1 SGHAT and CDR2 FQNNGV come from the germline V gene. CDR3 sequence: CAGIKLADTDTQYF. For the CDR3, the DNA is TGTGCCGGAATAAAACTAGCGGATACAGATACGCAGTATTTT.

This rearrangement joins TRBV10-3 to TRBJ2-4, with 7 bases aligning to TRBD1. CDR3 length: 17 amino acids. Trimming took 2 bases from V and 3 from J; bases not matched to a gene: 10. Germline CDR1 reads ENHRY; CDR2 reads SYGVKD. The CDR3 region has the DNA TGTGCCATCAGTGAGAACACAGGGGAATGGAGCAAAAACATTCAGTACTTC. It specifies CAISENTGEWSKNIQYF.

CDR3 bases: TGTGCCAGCAGTGACGTTCAGCGGCAAGAGACCCAGTACTTC. This translates into CASSDVQRQETQYF. This chain uses TRBV6-1 with TRBJ2-5, with D perhaps matching TRBD2 (5 bases). Germline CDR1 reads MNHNS; CDR2 reads SASEGT. Trimming removed 3 bases from V and 2 bases from J, with 10 bases in between. This CDR3 has 14 amino acids.

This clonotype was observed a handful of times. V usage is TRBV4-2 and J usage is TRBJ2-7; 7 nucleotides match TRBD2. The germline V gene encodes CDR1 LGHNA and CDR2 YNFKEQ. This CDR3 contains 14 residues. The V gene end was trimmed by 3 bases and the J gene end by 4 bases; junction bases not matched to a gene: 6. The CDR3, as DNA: TGTGCCAGCAGCCAGGAGCTAGCGGATTACGAGCAGTACTTC. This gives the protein CASSQELADYEQYF.

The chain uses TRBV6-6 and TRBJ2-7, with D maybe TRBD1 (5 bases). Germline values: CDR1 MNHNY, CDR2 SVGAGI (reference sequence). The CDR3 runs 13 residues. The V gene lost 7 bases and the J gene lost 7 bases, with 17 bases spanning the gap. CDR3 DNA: TGTGCCAGCACTGGGGCAAGTTCGGGTGAGCAGTACTTC. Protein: CASTGASSGEQYF.

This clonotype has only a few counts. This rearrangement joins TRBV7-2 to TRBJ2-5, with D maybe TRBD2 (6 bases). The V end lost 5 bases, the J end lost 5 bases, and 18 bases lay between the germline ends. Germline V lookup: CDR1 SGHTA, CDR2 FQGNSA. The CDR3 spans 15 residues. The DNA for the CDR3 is TGTGCCAGCAGCCTGACTAGTCGAAACCGGGAGACCCAGTACTTC. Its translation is CASSLTSRNRETQYF. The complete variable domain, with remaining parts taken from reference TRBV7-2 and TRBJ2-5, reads GAGVSQSPSNKVTEKGKDVELRCDPISGHTALYWYRQSLGQGLEFLIYFQGNSAPDKSGLPSDRFSAERTGGSVSTLTIQRTQQEDSAVYLCASSLTSRNRETQYFGPGTRLLVL.

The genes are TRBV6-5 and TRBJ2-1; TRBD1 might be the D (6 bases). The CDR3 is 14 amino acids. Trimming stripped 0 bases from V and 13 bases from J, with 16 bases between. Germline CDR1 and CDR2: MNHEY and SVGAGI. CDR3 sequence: CASSYSTGKETQFF. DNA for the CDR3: TGTGCCAGCAGTTACTCGACAGGCAAAGAGACCCAGTTCTTC.

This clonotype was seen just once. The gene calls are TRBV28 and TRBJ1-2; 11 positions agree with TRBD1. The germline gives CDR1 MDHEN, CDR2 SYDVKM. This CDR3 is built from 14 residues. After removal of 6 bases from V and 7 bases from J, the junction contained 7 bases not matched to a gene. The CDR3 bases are TGTGCCAGCAGGCGGACAGGGGGCTTGGGTGGCTACACCTTC. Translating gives CASRRTGGLGGYTF.

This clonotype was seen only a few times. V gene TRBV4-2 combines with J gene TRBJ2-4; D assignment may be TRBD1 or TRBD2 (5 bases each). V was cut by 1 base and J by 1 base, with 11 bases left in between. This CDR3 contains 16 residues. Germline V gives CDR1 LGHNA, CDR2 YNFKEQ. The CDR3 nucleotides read TGTGCCAGCAGCCAAGCTGAGGGGCTGGCCAAAAACATTCAGTACTTC. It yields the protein CASSQAEGLAKNIQYF.

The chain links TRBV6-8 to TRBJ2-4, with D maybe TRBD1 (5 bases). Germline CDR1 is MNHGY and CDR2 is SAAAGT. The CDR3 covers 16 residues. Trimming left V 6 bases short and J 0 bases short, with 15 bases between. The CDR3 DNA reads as TGTGCCAGCAGACGCGAAGGGGTGAGAGCCAAAAACATTCAGTACTTC. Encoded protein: CASRREGVRAKNIQYF.

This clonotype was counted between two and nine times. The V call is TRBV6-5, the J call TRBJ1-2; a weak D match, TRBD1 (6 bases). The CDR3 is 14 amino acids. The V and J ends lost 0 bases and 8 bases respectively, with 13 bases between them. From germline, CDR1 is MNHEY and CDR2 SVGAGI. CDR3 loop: CASSYSDSVSGYTF. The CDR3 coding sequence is TGTGCCAGCAGTTACTCGGACAGCGTCAGCGGCTACACCTTC.

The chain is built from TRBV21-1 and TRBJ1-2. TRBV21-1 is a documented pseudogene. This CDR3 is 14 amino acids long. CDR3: CASSKMVWGWGYTF. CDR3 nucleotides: TGTGCCAGCAGCAAAATGGTTTGGGGTTGGGGCTACACCTTC.

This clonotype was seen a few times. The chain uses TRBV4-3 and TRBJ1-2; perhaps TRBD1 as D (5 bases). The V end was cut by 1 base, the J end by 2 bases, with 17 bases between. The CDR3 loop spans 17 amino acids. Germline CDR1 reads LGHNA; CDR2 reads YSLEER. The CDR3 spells CASSQVAGGTLNYGYTF. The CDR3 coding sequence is TGCGCCAGCAGCCAAGTCGCCGGAGGGACTCTAAACTATGGCTACACCTTC.

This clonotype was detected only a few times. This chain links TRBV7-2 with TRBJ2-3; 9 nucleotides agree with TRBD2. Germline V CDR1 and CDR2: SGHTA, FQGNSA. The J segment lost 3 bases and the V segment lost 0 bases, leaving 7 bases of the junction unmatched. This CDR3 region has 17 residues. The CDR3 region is CASSLAQSSGVTDTQYF. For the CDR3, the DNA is TGTGCCAGCAGCTTAGCTCAATCTAGCGGGGTTACAGATACGCAGTATTTT.

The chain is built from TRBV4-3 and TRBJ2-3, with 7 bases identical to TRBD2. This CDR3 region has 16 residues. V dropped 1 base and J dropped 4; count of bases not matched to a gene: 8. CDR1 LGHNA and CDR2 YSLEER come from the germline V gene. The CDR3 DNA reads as TGCGCCAGCAGCCAAGTAAACGGGGGGTTCGCAGATACGCAGTATTTT. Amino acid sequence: CASSQVNGGFADTQYF.

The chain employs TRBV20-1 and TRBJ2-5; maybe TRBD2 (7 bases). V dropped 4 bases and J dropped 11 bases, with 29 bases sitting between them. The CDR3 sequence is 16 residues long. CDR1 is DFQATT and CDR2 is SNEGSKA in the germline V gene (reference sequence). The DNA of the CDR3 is TGCAGTGCTAACAGAGTGCTGGAGGGGGGGCCGAGGGGGCAGTACTTC. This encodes CSANRVLEGGPRGQYF.

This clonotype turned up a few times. CDR3 coding DNA: TGTGCCAGCAGCTTAGGGTCGACAGGGGGAGAGCAGTACTTC. This encodes CASSLGSTGGEQYF. This sequence joins TRBV7-2 and TRBJ2-4; 9 positions match TRBD1. The germline CDR1 and CDR2 sequences are SGHTA and FQGNSA. V lost 1 base to trimming and J lost 13 bases; unmatched junction nucleotides: 8. The CDR3 loop spans 14 amino acids.